This note documents a single T cell receptor beta chain sequence. This specimen comes from a study of blood T cells in healthy people across ages. Then a second PCR, running about 6 to 12 cycles, was carried out with a sample-barcoded 5' primer and a J-beta primer mix. TCRdb reprocessed the 5' RACE reads via MiXCR and lists one record per CDR3 protein. Here the sample spans roughly 800,000 distinct CDR3 sequences, about three fifths being singletons. The sequencing input was blood. The sequence was collected from a man aged 25-45 years in good health.

This CDR3 is CASSRVRDTSYEQYF. The CDR3 bases are TGTGCCAGCAGCCGAGTCCGGGACACCTCCTACGAGCAGTACTTC. V gene TRBV7-2 combines with J gene TRBJ2-7, with a weak D call TRBD1 (6 bases). The CDR3 loop spans 15 amino acids. Per the germline V gene, CDR1 is SGHTA and CDR2 is FQGNSA. Deletions cut 5 bases from V and 0 bases from J, with 14 bases between.